The sequence of this TCR beta chain was determined in a study of blood T cell repertoires in COVID-19. Across the whole study: Sites across the United States, Italy and Spain contributed samples from acute and convalescent COVID-19. T cells, B-cell-depleted T cells, or PBMCs provided the cDNA or gDNA that served as material.

In the original processing: Counts of nucleated cells, estimated from reference gene primer amplification, were obtained. The protocol was immunoSEQ multiplex PCR, while the TCRdb copy is restricted to in-frame clones and leaves out a portion. The DNA was the basis for D and trimming; V, J and clone size are from that table. The table includes roughly 100,000 clones, more than 75% detected once. The germline V gene encodes CDR1 SQVTM and CDR2 ANQGSEA. The CDR3 is made up of 13 amino acids. The V gene end was trimmed by 2 bases and the J gene end by 6 bases; junction bases not matched to a gene: 4. Material: peripheral blood. The clonotype originates from a human donor in a cohort sampled during active COVID-19. V usage is TRBV29-1 and J usage is TRBJ1-2; 9 bases match TRBD1. CDR3 sequence reads: CSVEPGTGNGYTF. The CDR3 region has the DNA TGCAGCGTTGAACCGGGGACAGGGAATGGCTACACCTTC.